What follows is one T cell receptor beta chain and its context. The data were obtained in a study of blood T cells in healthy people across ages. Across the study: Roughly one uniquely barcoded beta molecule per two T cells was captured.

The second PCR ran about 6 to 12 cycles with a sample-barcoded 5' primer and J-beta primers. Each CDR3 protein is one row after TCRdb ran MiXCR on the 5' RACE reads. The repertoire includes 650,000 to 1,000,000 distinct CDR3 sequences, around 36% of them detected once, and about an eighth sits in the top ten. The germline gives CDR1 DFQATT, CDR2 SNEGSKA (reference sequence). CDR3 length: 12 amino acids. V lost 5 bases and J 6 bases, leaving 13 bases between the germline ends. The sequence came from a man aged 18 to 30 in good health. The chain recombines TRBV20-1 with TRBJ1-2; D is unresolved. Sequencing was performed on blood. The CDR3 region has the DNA TGCAGTGCTGGCAAAAACTGGGATGGCTACACCTTC. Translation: CSAGKNWDGYTF.